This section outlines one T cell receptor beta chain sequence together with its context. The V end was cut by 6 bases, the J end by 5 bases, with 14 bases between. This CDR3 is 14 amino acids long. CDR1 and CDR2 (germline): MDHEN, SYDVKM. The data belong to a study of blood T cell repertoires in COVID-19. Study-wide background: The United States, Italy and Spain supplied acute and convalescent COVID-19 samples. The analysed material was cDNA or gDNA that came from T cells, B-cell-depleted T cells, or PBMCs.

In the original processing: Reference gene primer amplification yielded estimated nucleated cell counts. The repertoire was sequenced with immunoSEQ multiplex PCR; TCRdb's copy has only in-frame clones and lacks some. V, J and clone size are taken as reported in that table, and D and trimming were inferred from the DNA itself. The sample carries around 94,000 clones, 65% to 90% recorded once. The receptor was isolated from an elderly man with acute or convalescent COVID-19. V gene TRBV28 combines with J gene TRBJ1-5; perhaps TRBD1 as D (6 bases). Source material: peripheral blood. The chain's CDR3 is CASRQRGLDQPQHF. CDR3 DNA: TGTGCCAGCAGACAAAGGGGGTTGGATCAGCCCCAGCATTTT.